These 21 T cell receptor beta chains came from one sample sequenced in a study of blood T cell repertoires in COVID-19. Only in-frame clones appear in the TCRdb table, and some are missing; sequencing was by immunoSEQ multiplex PCR. This sample has about 330,000 clones, with more than 85% found just once. Sequenced input: PBMCs or T cells enriched from blood (not recorded which). These receptors were taken from a woman in her 30s who had recovered from COVID-19.

V usage is TRBV18 and J usage is TRBJ2-3; D remains ambiguous. CDR1 is KGHSH and CDR2 is LQKENI in the germline V gene. The CDR3 loop spans 12 amino acids. Trimming removed 3 bases from V and 3 bases from J, with 4 bases in between. In DNA form, the CDR3 reads TGTGCCAGCTCACCCATTACAGATACGCAGTATTTT. Translation gives CASSPITDTQYF.

V and J are TRBV3-1 (or the pseudogene TRBV3-2) and TRBJ2-7; 7 nucleotides align to TRBD2. V shed 4 bases, J shed 6 bases, and the junction held 9 bases outside the gene matches. There are 14 residues in the CDR3. The V gene's germline CDR1 is LGHDT and CDR2 YNNKEL (reference sequence). In nucleotides, the CDR3 is TGTGCCAGCAGCCCTCTCAGGACTAGTACCGAGCAGTACTTC. Its translation: CASSPLRTSTEQYF.

This rearrangement joins TRBV5-1 to TRBJ1-4, with 9 bases aligning to TRBD1. This CDR3 spans 15 amino acids. Germline loops: CDR1 SGHRS, CDR2 YFSETQ. V dropped 7 bases and J dropped 7; count of bases not matched to a gene: 11. CDR3 DNA: TGCGCCAGCGGTAGACTAGGACAGGGGAGTGAAAAACTGTTTTTT. Protein sequence: CASGRLGQGSEKLFF. Using reference TRBV5-1 and TRBJ1-4 for the parts outside the CDR3, the full variable domain is KAGVTQTPRYLIKTRGQQVTLSCSPISGHRSVSWYQQTPGQGLQFLFEYFSETQRNKGNFPGRFSGRQFSNSRSEMNVSTLELGDSALYLCASGRLGQGSEKLFFGSGTQLSVL.

V and J are TRBV7-2 and TRBJ2-4; D ambiguous. CDR1 is SGHTA, CDR2 FQGNSA, per germline. Trimming left V 2 bases short and J 7 bases short, with 9 bases between. The CDR3 runs 13 residues. The DNA for the CDR3 is TGTGCCAGCAGCTTATTTGCGGAGAACATTCAGTACTTC. Protein sequence: CASSLFAENIQYF.

This clone occurred once. This chain connects TRBV3-1 (or the pseudogene TRBV3-2) to TRBJ2-7, with a possible D match to TRBD1 (6 bases). The V gene lost 1 base and the J gene lost 4 bases, with 23 bases spanning the gap. Germline V CDR1 and CDR2: LGHDT, YNNKEL (reference sequence). This CDR3 has 18 amino acids. The CDR3 spells CASSQVGTLPLIAYEQYF. CDR3 bases: TGTGCCAGCAGCCAAGTCGGGACACTACCTCTTATTGCGTACGAGCAGTACTTC.

V is TRBV9 and J is TRBJ2-2; D uncertain. V was cut by 0 bases and J by 3 bases, with 6 bases left in between. The CDR3 contains 14 residues. Germline CDR1 SGDLS, CDR2 YYNGEE. The CDR3 DNA reads as TGTGCCAGCAGCGTAGCGCCAGACACCGGGGAGCTGTTTTTT. Protein product: CASSVAPDTGELFF.

The genes are TRBV27 and TRBJ1-4; TRBD1 might be the D (6 bases). Per the germline V gene, CDR1 is MNHEY and CDR2 is SMNVEV (reference sequence). Trimming shortened V by 4 bases and J by 8 bases, and 11 bases separated the two germline ends. This CDR3 has 13 amino acids. The CDR3: CASSYYREEKLFF. The CDR3 nucleotides are TGTGCCAGCAGTTACTACAGGGAGGAAAAACTGTTTTTT.

V and J are TRBV9 and TRBJ1-2; a possible D gene is TRBD1 (5 bases). V dropped 4 bases and J dropped 2 bases, with 6 bases sitting between them. The germline gives CDR1 SGDLS, CDR2 YYNGEE. CDR3 size: 12 residues. CDR3 nucleotide sequence: TGTGCCAGCAGCCCAGGGAACTATGGCTACACCTTC. Protein: CASSPGNYGYTF.

The chain is built from TRBV7-2 and TRBJ2-7; 12 bases match TRBD2. The trim removed 3 bases at V and 5 bases at J, leaving 5 bases unmatched. Germline V CDR1 and CDR2: SGHTA, FQGNSA. The CDR3 consists of 15 residues. The CDR3 region is CASSFSSGGANEQYF. The CDR3 DNA follows: TGTGCCAGCAGCTTCTCTAGCGGGGGGGCTAACGAGCAGTACTTC.

V usage is TRBV19 and J usage is TRBJ2-7, with 11 bases that match TRBD2. CDR1 and CDR2 from the germline V gene are LNHDA and SQIVND (reference sequence). The J segment lost 3 bases and the V segment lost 5 bases, leaving 3 bases of the junction unmatched. The length of the CDR3 is 14 residues. CDR3 in amino acids: CASSPTSGIYEQYF. For the CDR3, the DNA is TGTGCCAGTAGTCCGACTAGCGGGATCTACGAGCAGTACTTC.

The CDR3 loop is CASSGTGDTEAFF. DNA for the CDR3: TGTGCCAGCTCCGGGACAGGGGACACTGAAGCTTTCTTT. The V and J genes are TRBV28 and TRBJ1-1, with 10 bases matching TRBD1. The germline V gene has CDR1 MDHEN and CDR2 SYDVKM. CDR3 length equals 13 residues. Trimming removed 8 bases from V and 3 bases from J; junction bases left unmatched: 3.

The chain employs TRBV7-2 and TRBJ1-2; 10 bases fit TRBD1. CDR3 length: 14 amino acids. The J segment lost 5 bases and the V segment lost 3 bases, leaving 3 bases of the junction unmatched. CDR1 and CDR2 from the germline V gene are SGHTA and FQGNSA. The CDR3 loop reads CASSFDRGPYGYTF. The CDR3 DNA reads as TGTGCCAGCAGCTTCGACAGGGGGCCATATGGCTACACCTTC.

The V and J genes are TRBV19 and TRBJ1-2, with D tentatively TRBD1 (6 bases). CDR1 is LNHDA and CDR2 is SQIVND in the germline V gene (reference sequence). Trimming stripped 5 bases from V and 3 bases from J, with 10 bases between. CDR3 length: 13 amino acids. CDR3 DNA: TGTGCCAGTAGTTTACAGGGTGACTATGGCTACACCTTC. Protein sequence: CASSLQGDYGYTF.

V gene TRBV28 combines with J gene TRBJ1-5; D is perhaps TRBD1 (6 bases). The germline V and J ends were trimmed by 6 bases and 0 bases, with 15 bases remaining between them. CDR3 length: 16 residues. The V gene's germline CDR1 is MDHEN and CDR2 SYDVKM. The CDR3 loop reads CASRPRGGYSNQPQHF. CDR3 in DNA: TGTGCCAGCAGACCAAGGGGGGGCTATAGCAATCAGCCCCAGCATTTT.

This chain uses TRBV19 with TRBJ1-1; TRBD1 is a possible D gene (6 bases). CDR3 length: 14 amino acids. CDR1 and CDR2 (germline): LNHDA, SQIVND (reference sequence). V was cut by 6 bases and J by 1 base, with 12 bases left in between. The CDR3 DNA reads TGTGCCAGTAGGTTGTTACAGGGGAACACTGAAGCTTTCTTT. Translated, it gives CASRLLQGNTEAFF.

The V call is TRBV5-6, the J call TRBJ2-7; D is perhaps TRBD1 (6 bases). Germline values: CDR1 SGHDT, CDR2 YYEEEE. Trimming stripped 0 bases from V and 7 bases from J, with 8 bases between. There are 12 residues in the CDR3. CDR3 amino acids: CASSLDGQEQYF. The CDR3 DNA is TGTGCCAGCAGCTTGGATGGACAGGAGCAGTACTTC.

The chain is built from TRBV28 and TRBJ2-7, with 8 bases lining up with TRBD2. This CDR3 comprises 17 residues. The V segment lost 1 base and the J segment 4 bases; nucleotides outside the gene matches: 12. The germline gives CDR1 MDHEN, CDR2 SYDVKM. Here the CDR3 DNA reads TGTGCCAGCAGTTTATCTTCTCCGGGGACTAGTGAGTACGAGCAGTACTTC. Protein sequence: CASSLSSPGTSEYEQYF.

The chain carries TRBV28 and TRBJ1-5; D possibly corresponds to TRBD1 (5 bases). CDR1 is MDHEN and CDR2 is SYDVKM in the germline V gene. The CDR3 length is 14 residues. The V and J ends lost 6 bases and 3 bases respectively, with 12 bases between them. The CDR3 DNA is TGTGCCAGCAGACAAACAGGAATCAATCAGCCCCAGCATTTT. Translating gives CASRQTGINQPQHF.

The CDR3 region is CASSLAVRPLEQYF. The CDR3 DNA follows: TGTGCCAGCAGCTTGGCCGTCAGGCCCCTGGAGCAGTACTTC. The chain recombines TRBV5-6 with TRBJ2-7; D unclear. The CDR3 is 14 residues long. The germline V and J ends were trimmed by 0 bases and 7 bases, with 14 bases remaining between them. CDR1 is SGHDT, CDR2 YYEEEE, per germline.

The chain employs TRBV3-1 (or the pseudogene TRBV3-2) and TRBJ1-2; D gene unclear. The CDR3 sequence is 12 residues long. The V end lost 9 bases, the J end lost 1 base, and 9 bases lay between the germline ends. Germline-derived CDR1 and CDR2 are LGHDT and YNNKEL (reference sequence). Here the CDR3 reads CARAGGNYGYTF. The CDR3 region has the DNA TGTGCCAGGGCCGGCGGTAACTATGGCTACACCTTC.

The CDR3 here is CASSFDRVNYGYTF. The DNA for the CDR3 is TGTGCCAGCAGCTTCGACAGGGTGAACTATGGCTACACCTTC. V is TRBV5-4 and J is TRBJ1-2; 7 positions agree with TRBD1. V trimming: 2 bases; J trimming: 2 bases; junction bases outside the gene matches: 3. This CDR3 is built from 14 residues. Germline loops: CDR1 SGHNT, CDR2 YYREEE (reference sequence).